A single sample is the source of the 21 T cell receptor beta chains below, sequenced in a study of control samples from healthy donors and cancer patients. Method: immunoSEQ multiplex PCR; TCRdb's copy keeps in-frame clones and lacks some. The sample carries tens of thousands of clones, roughly 90% recorded once. The sample comprised PBMCs. The receptors originated from a man younger than 45 with colorectal cancer.

V usage is TRBV5-6 and J usage is TRBJ1-1; D call uncertain. The V gene lost 2 bases and the J gene lost 0 bases, with 8 bases spanning the gap. CDR1 SGHDT and CDR2 YYEEEE come from the germline V gene. The CDR3 spans 14 residues. CDR3 in amino acids: CASSLPQMNTEAFF. CDR3 nucleotide sequence: TGTGCCAGCAGCTTACCGCAAATGAACACTGAAGCTTTCTTT.

This chain joins TRBV5-4 and TRBJ1-2; TRBD1 matches 8 bases. CDR3 size: 16 residues. The V segment lost 0 bases and the J segment 7 bases; nucleotides outside the gene matches: 11. CDR1 is SGHNT and CDR2 is YYREEE in the germline V gene (reference sequence). The CDR3 DNA follows: TGTGCCAGCAGCTTGGCATCTGGACAGGGACTGAGTGGCTACACCTTC. Its translation: CASSLASGQGLSGYTF.

Here the CDR3 reads CASGTGALYEQYF. CDR3 DNA: TGCGCCAGCGGGACAGGGGCCCTCTACGAGCAGTACTTC. This chain links TRBV5-1 with TRBJ2-7; 10 bases agree with TRBD1. With V trimmed by 7 bases and J by 3 bases, 4 bases remained unmatched. CDR3 length: 13 amino acids. The V gene's germline CDR1 is SGHRS and CDR2 YFSETQ. Looking up the rest from reference TRBV5-1 and TRBJ2-7 gives the full variable domain: KAGVTQTPRYLIKTRGQQVTLSCSPISGHRSVSWYQQTPGQGLQFLFEYFSETQRNKGNFPGRFSGRQFSNSRSEMNVSTLELGDSALYLCASGTGALYEQYFGPGTRLTVT.

Points on this clone: Other DNA variants within this sample encode the same CDR3. The chain carries TRBV27 and TRBJ1-2; no clear D. CDR3 length: 13 residues. Germline CDR1 is MNHEY and CDR2 is SMNVEV (reference sequence). Trimming took 2 bases from V and 0 from J, leaving 4 bases between them. In DNA, the CDR3 is TGTGCCAGCAGTTTAAGGGCTAACTATGGCTACACCTTC. As protein: CASSLRANYGYTF.

This sequence joins TRBV29-1 and TRBJ2-1, with D perhaps TRBD1 (5 bases). Germline V gene data show CDR1 as SQVTM and CDR2 as ANQGSEA. CDR3 size: 13 residues. V lost 7 bases, J lost 9 bases, and 19 bases lay in between. CDR3 region: CSAVSDGQGEQFF. DNA of the CDR3: TGCAGCGCGGTGTCTGACGGTCAGGGTGAGCAGTTCTTC.

The chain recombines TRBV11-2 with TRBJ2-3, with TRBD2 as a possible D gene (6 bases). The V and J ends lost 5 bases and 0 bases respectively, with 21 bases between them. Germline CDR1 reads SGHAT; CDR2 reads FQNNGV. This CDR3 contains 18 residues. The CDR3 region has the DNA TGTGCCAGCAGCACAAGAGGGACTCCTAATACTAGCACAGATACGCAGTATTTT. Translated, it gives CASSTRGTPNTSTDTQYF.

The rearrangement links TRBV3-1 (or the pseudogene TRBV3-2) to TRBJ2-3; no definite D call. The germline V gene has CDR1 LGHDT and CDR2 YNNKEL (reference sequence). The CDR3 runs to 15 residues. V was pared by 5 bases and J by 0 bases, with 12 bases between. The CDR3 region is CASSEVEASTDTQYF. The CDR3 region has the DNA TGTGCCAGCAGCGAAGTGGAAGCTAGCACAGATACGCAGTATTTT.

The chain combines TRBV11-2 with TRBJ2-1, with TRBD1 matching 8 bases. This CDR3 has 19 amino acids. The germline CDR1 and CDR2 sequences are SGHAT and FQNNGV. Unmatched junction bases numbered 15, after V lost 1 base and J lost 4 bases. CDR3 protein: CASSLGLRRGRGLYNEQFF. The CDR3 coding sequence is TGTGCCAGCAGCTTAGGGCTTCGTCGGGGCAGGGGGCTGTACAATGAGCAGTTCTTC. Variable domain in full (rest from reference TRBV11-2 and TRBJ2-1): EAGVAQSPRYKIIEKRQSVAFWCNPISGHATLYWYQQILGQGPKLLIQFQNNGVVDDSQLPKDRFSAERLKGVDSTLKIQPAKLEDSAVYLCASSLGLRRGRGLYNEQFFGPGTRLTVL.

The V call is TRBV3-1 (or the pseudogene TRBV3-2), the J call TRBJ2-2; 8 bases fit TRBD2. The CDR3 covers 16 residues. Germline-derived CDR1 and CDR2 are LGHDT and YNNKEL (reference sequence). V dropped 2 bases and J dropped 3; count of bases not matched to a gene: 5. The CDR3 DNA is TGTGCCAGCAGCCAAAGTCCGGGGGGGCACACCGGGGAGCTGTTTTTT. Protein sequence: CASSQSPGGHTGELFF.

As for this clone: This is likely a read error, given that the CDR3 carries no conserved phenylalanine or tryptophan at its end. The DNA is left out, because the CDR3 cannot be placed on it with certainty; the CDR3 is given as TCRdb lists it. The rearrangement links TRBV30 to TRBJ1-5; no DNA check was done on the table's D call, TRBD1. The CDR3 numbers 9 amino acids, ends counted. Germline lookup yields CDR1 GTSNPN and CDR2 SVGIG (reference sequence). The CDR3: CAWSVRGLQ.

The CDR3 spells CASSIGQGRYF. The CDR3 DNA reads as TGTGCCAGCAGCATTGGACAGGGGCGGTATTTT. V gene TRBV12-3 or TRBV12-4 combines with J gene TRBJ2-3; 9 bases line up with TRBD1. The junction had 6 bases not matched to a gene; V was cut back by 6 bases and J by 14 bases. The CDR3 covers 11 residues.

The chain joins TRBV19 to TRBJ2-3; no clear D. This CDR3 has 13 residues. V was clipped by 4 bases and J by 1 base, with 6 bases between them. Germline CDR1 reads LNHDA; CDR2 reads SQIVND (reference sequence). The CDR3 coding sequence is TGTGCCAGTAGTAAGGGTCGCACAGATACGCAGTATTTT. It translates to CASSKGRTDTQYF.

This rearrangement joins TRBV9 to TRBJ2-2; 7 bases fit TRBD1. This CDR3 is built from 15 residues. Germline V CDR1 and CDR2: SGDLS, YYNGEE. Trimming removed 4 bases from V and 4 bases from J; junction bases left unmatched: 7. The CDR3 DNA reads TGTGCCAGCAGCCCAAGGACAGGCGGCACCGGGGAGCTGTTTTTT. The encoded protein is CASSPRTGGTGELFF.

The rearrangement uses TRBV9 and TRBJ2-1; a possible D gene is TRBD2 (6 bases). The V gene's germline CDR1 is SGDLS and CDR2 YYNGEE. The V gene lost 4 bases and the J gene lost 8 bases, with 13 bases spanning the gap. The CDR3 spans 13 residues. The CDR3 region is CASSHSPGDEQFF. The DNA for the CDR3 is TGTGCCAGCAGCCACAGCCCGGGAGATGAGCAGTTCTTC. The whole variable domain, remainder taken from reference TRBV9 and TRBJ2-1, is DSGVTQTPKHLITATGQRVTLRCSPRSGDLSVYWYQQSLDQGLQFLIQYYNGEERAKGNILERFSAQQFPDLHSELNLSSLELGDSALYFCASSHSPGDEQFFGPGTRLTVL.

J is TRBJ2-3 and V is TRBV9; 7 bases align to TRBD1. The V gene end was trimmed by 1 base and the J gene end by 5 bases; junction bases not matched to a gene: 28. CDR1 and CDR2 from the germline V gene are SGDLS and YYNGEE. The CDR3 sequence is 22 residues long. CDR3 in amino acids: CASSVPSPSAGLGGGGIDTQYF. The CDR3, as DNA: TGTGCCAGCAGCGTACCCTCCCCGTCGGCAGGTTTAGGGGGCGGTGGAATAGATACGCAGTATTTT. The variable domain in full, completed from reference TRBV9 and TRBJ2-3, reads DSGVTQTPKHLITATGQRVTLRCSPRSGDLSVYWYQQSLDQGLQFLIQYYNGEERAKGNILERFSAQQFPDLHSELNLSSLELGDSALYFCASSVPSPSAGLGGGGIDTQYFGPGTRLTVL.

Here the CDR3 reads CASSLGGGAWTEAFF. For the CDR3, the DNA is TGTGCCAGCAGCTTGGGAGGGGGGGCCTGGACTGAAGCTTTCTTT. J is TRBJ1-1 and V is TRBV5-4; maybe TRBD1 (6 bases). V gave up 0 bases and J gave up 5 bases, with 14 bases separating them. This CDR3 is 15 amino acids long. The germline V gene has CDR1 SGHNT and CDR2 YYREEE (reference sequence).

The rearrangement links TRBV19 to TRBJ2-7; TRBD1 agrees at 8 bases. The CDR3 consists of 16 residues. V shed 4 bases and J 3 bases; nucleotides not matched to a gene: 11. Germline CDR1 and CDR2: LNHDA and SQIVND (reference sequence). This CDR3 is CASSKTGGSSHYEQYF. In DNA form, the CDR3 reads TGTGCCAGTAGTAAAACAGGGGGGTCTTCACACTACGAGCAGTACTTC.

V usage is TRBV7-9 and J usage is TRBJ2-2; the match to TRBD1 covers 8 bases. V was pared by 7 bases and J by 3 bases, with 7 bases of the junction left unmatched. Germline values: CDR1 SEHNR, CDR2 FQNEAQ (reference sequence). This CDR3 contains 15 residues. This CDR3 reads CASNTATGDTGELFF. The DNA of the CDR3 is TGTGCCAGCAACACAGCGACAGGGGACACCGGGGAGCTGTTTTTT.

This chain connects TRBV12-3 or TRBV12-4 to TRBJ1-2; 7 bases agree with TRBD1. The length of the CDR3 is 13 residues. Trimming removed 4 bases from V and 7 bases from J; junction bases left unmatched: 6. The CDR3 here is CASSWLSGGGYTF. The CDR3 region has the DNA TGTGCCAGCAGTTGGTTGTCAGGGGGTGGCTACACCTTC.

This chain connects TRBV7-9 to TRBJ2-3; a possible D gene is TRBD2 (5 bases). Germline lookup yields CDR1 SEHNR and CDR2 FQNEAQ (reference sequence). The CDR3 spans 15 residues. The V gene lost 5 bases and the J gene lost 5 bases, with 17 bases spanning the gap. The CDR3 loop is CASSPPGGLEDTQYF. The CDR3 DNA follows: TGTGCCAGCAGCCCCCCCGGCGGGTTGGAAGATACGCAGTATTTT.

CDR3: CASSLEGYGANVLTF. CDR3 DNA sequence: TGTGCCAGCAGCTTAGAAGGGTATGGGGCCAACGTCCTGACTTTC. The chain combines TRBV7-9 with TRBJ2-6; D not certain. The germline V gene has CDR1 SEHNR and CDR2 FQNEAQ (reference sequence). With 1 base removed from V and 3 bases from J, the gap between germline ends came to 7 bases. The CDR3 runs 15 residues.